The 15 T cell receptor beta chains below come from one sample, sequenced in a study of PD-1 blockade in classical Hodgkin lymphoma. All patients experienced relapse after autologous stem cell transplantation, and brentuximab vedotin exposure was variable. Sequencing was performed with immunoSEQ multiplex PCR; in TCRdb, only in-frame clones are kept and a portion is missing. The sample has 11,000 to 15,000 clones; 81% are singletons. Sequences were derived from peripheral blood mononuclear cells (PBMCs), sampled at baseline. The receptors derive from a human donor with classical Hodgkin lymphoma.

The chain carries TRBV7-2 and TRBJ1-6; tentative D call: TRBD1 (5 bases). This CDR3 is 16 amino acids long. The V gene's germline CDR1 is SGHTA and CDR2 FQGNSA. V was pared by 0 bases and J by 7 bases, with 13 bases between. The DNA for the CDR3 is TGTGCCAGCAGCTTAGCGCGACAGCCTAGAAATTCACCCCTCCACTTT. Translating it yields CASSLARQPRNSPLHF.

The chain recombines TRBV5-1 with TRBJ2-1, with no clear D. The CDR3 runs 17 residues. Trimming pared 0 bases from V and 10 bases from J, leaving 23 bases between. The germline CDR1 and CDR2 sequences are SGHRS and YFSETQ. The CDR3 DNA follows: TGCGCCAGCAGCTTGGTCAGCTTGCCGACGACACCCGACGAGCAGTTCTTC. It encodes CASSLVSLPTTPDEQFF.

This chain links TRBV19 with TRBJ1-3; D not resolved. The CDR3 contains 14 residues. Germline V gene sequence: CDR1 LNHDA, CDR2 SQIVND (reference sequence). V lost 3 bases, J lost 3 bases, and 9 bases lay in between. The CDR3 region is CASSMAAVGNTIYF. CDR3 nucleotide sequence: TGTGCCAGTAGTATGGCTGCCGTTGGAAACACCATATATTTT. Filled out from reference TRBV19 and TRBJ1-3, the complete variable domain reads DGGITQSPKYLFRKEGQNVTLSCEQNLNHDAMYWYRQDPGQGLRLIYYSQIVNDFQKGDIAEGYSVSREKKESFPLTVTSAQKNPTAFYLCASSMAAVGNTIYFGEGSWLTVV.

This chain joins TRBV10-3 and TRBJ2-1, with no clear D. V was clipped by 4 bases and J by 5 bases, with 12 bases between them. Germline CDR1 is ENHRY and CDR2 is SYGVKD. The CDR3 has 14 amino acids. CDR3 bases: TGTGCCATCAGTGTTACCGGTGGAAACAATGAGCAGTTCTTC. It encodes CAISVTGGNNEQFF.

This clone is termed medium-sized. The rearrangement uses TRBV2 and TRBJ1-6, with a possible D match to TRBD1 (6 bases). V was trimmed by 9 bases and J by 6 bases, leaving 9 bases between them. CDR3 length equals 12 residues. Germline V CDR1 and CDR2: SNHLY, FYNNEI. CDR3 nucleotide sequence: TGTGCCAGACAGGGTGGTAATTCACCCCTCCACTTT. This gives the protein CARQGGNSPLHF.

This chain joins TRBV7-2 and TRBJ2-1; 10 bases fit TRBD2. The trim removed 4 bases at V and 6 bases at J, leaving 6 bases unmatched. This CDR3 region has 15 residues. The V gene's germline CDR1 is SGHTA and CDR2 FQGNSA. CDR3: CASSSQRGGGNEQFF. The DNA of the CDR3 is TGTGCCAGCAGCTCCCAGCGGGGGGGCGGCAATGAGCAGTTCTTC.

The genes are TRBV6-6 and TRBJ1-2; 8 bases match TRBD1. With 6 bases clipped from V and 4 bases from J, the junction kept 4 bases outside the gene matches. The V gene's germline CDR1 is MNHNY and CDR2 SVGAGI (reference sequence). CDR3 size: 13 residues. The CDR3 sequence is CASRNGQGYGYTF. Written as DNA, the CDR3 is TGTGCCAGCAGGAACGGACAGGGCTATGGCTACACCTTC.

This sequence joins TRBV4-2 and TRBJ2-1, with D maybe TRBD1 (6 bases). Trimming stripped 1 base from V and 8 bases from J, with 12 bases between. This CDR3 spans 14 amino acids. Germline loops: CDR1 LGHNA, CDR2 YNFKEQ. The CDR3: CASSQGPGVDEQFF. Here the CDR3 DNA reads TGTGCCAGCAGCCAAGGGCCAGGGGTCGATGAGCAGTTCTTC.

This chain connects TRBV5-4 to TRBJ2-5, with D possibly being TRBD2 (5 bases). This CDR3 has 11 amino acids. Per the germline V gene, CDR1 is SGHNT and CDR2 is YYREEE (reference sequence). The germline V and J ends were trimmed by 9 bases and 7 bases, with 13 bases remaining between them. The CDR3: CAIPEGGTQYF. DNA for the CDR3: TGTGCCATTCCAGAAGGAGGGACCCAGTACTTC.

This sequence joins TRBV5-1 and TRBJ2-1; D call uncertain. CDR1 is SGHRS, CDR2 YFSETQ, per germline. Trimming took 0 bases from V and 4 from J, leaving 14 bases between them. There are 16 residues in the CDR3. CDR3 bases: TGCGCCAGCAGCTTGGGTTTGAGGACGGGTTACAATGAGCAGTTCTTC. This sequence encodes CASSLGLRTGYNEQFF.

The genes are TRBV7-2 and TRBJ2-3; D uncertain. The CDR3 contains 13 residues. Germline assignment: CDR1 SGHTA and CDR2 FQGNSA. Trimming left V 2 bases short and J 6 bases short, with 9 bases between. This CDR3 is CASSLRWDDTQYF. The CDR3 bases are TGTGCCAGCAGCTTAAGGTGGGATGATACGCAGTATTTT. Together with reference TRBV7-2 and TRBJ2-3, the CDR3 gives the full variable domain: GAGVSQSPSNKVTEKGKDVELRCDPISGHTALYWYRQSLGQGLEFLIYFQGNSAPDKSGLPSDRFSAERTGGSVSTLTIQRTQQEDSAVYLCASSLRWDDTQYFGPGTRLTVL.

The V gene is TRBV18, the J gene TRBJ2-1; possibly TRBD2 for D (5 bases). This CDR3 has 15 amino acids. V was pared by 3 bases and J by 1 base, with 10 bases between. CDR1 is KGHSH, CDR2 LQKENI, per germline. In nucleotides, the CDR3 is TGTGCCAGCTCACCGGCTTCGGGGTCCTACAATGAGCAGTTCTTC. This codes for CASSPASGSYNEQFF.

The V call is TRBV4-2, the J call TRBJ1-5; weak D call: TRBD1 (5 bases). The CDR3 length is 16 residues. Germline V gene lookup returns CDR1 LGHNA and CDR2 YNFKEQ. V was cut by 0 bases and J by 6 bases, with 15 bases left in between. This CDR3 reads CASSQELGRRFQPQHF. The DNA for the CDR3 is TGTGCCAGCAGCCAAGAGTTGGGGCGACGTTTTCAGCCCCAGCATTTT.

The chain uses TRBV5-1 and TRBJ1-1; no clear D gene. Per germline, CDR1 SGHRS and CDR2 YFSETQ. V was shortened by 0 bases and J by 2 bases, with 8 bases between the two germline ends. The CDR3 length is 14 residues. CDR3 protein: CASSLDSLNTEAFF. Here the CDR3 DNA reads TGCGCCAGCAGCTTGGACAGTCTAAACACTGAAGCTTTCTTT.

This clone qualifies as medium-sized. The rearrangement links TRBV6-5 to TRBJ2-5; the match to TRBD2 covers 10 bases. This CDR3 contains 15 residues. Trimming cost V 5 bases and J 2 bases; bases outside gene matches: 5. Germline V gene lookup returns CDR1 MNHEY and CDR2 SVGAGI. CDR3 DNA sequence: TGTGCCAGCAGTCCCACTAGCGGGGATCAAGAGACCCAGTACTTC. Translating it yields CASSPTSGDQETQYF.